This T cell receptor (beta chain) derives from a study of blood T cell repertoires in COVID-19. Generated by immunoSEQ multiplex PCR, the TCRdb table keeps only in-frame clones and is missing some. The repertoire holds some 70,000 clones, roughly 84% seen once, with more than 6.5% in the top ten. The CDR3 covers 15 residues. Sample: peripheral blood. The sequence derives from a man aged 50 or older with active COVID-19. This chain links TRBV21-1 with TRBJ2-3; TRBD2 is taken as the D call from the table, unchecked against the DNA. TRBV21-1 is a documented pseudogene. The CDR3 spells CASRVAGASTDTQYF. The CDR3 DNA reads as TGTGCCAGCAGGGTAGCGGGGGCTAGCACAGATACGCAGTATTTT.